One and the same sample provided the 23 T cell receptor beta chains below, sequenced in a study of control samples from healthy donors and cancer patients. The data were produced by immunoSEQ multiplex PCR, yet TCRdb's version contains in-frame clones alone and is incomplete. The sample records approximately 88,000 clones, just over 90% being singletons. Sequencing used blood. Receptor source: a woman aged 30 to 39 in good health.

The chain links TRBV2 to TRBJ1-3; D is unclear. The CDR3 is 14 residues long. CDR1 and CDR2 from the germline V gene are SNHLY and FYNNEI. With 6 bases removed from V and 2 bases from J, the gap between germline ends came to 11 bases. CDR3 DNA: TGTGCCAGCAGCCCTAGGAGTACTGGAAACACCATATATTTT. It yields the protein CASSPRSTGNTIYF.

This clone turned up a few times. This chain connects TRBV12-3 or TRBV12-4 to TRBJ1-2, with TRBD1 matching over 7 bases. The CDR3 loop spans 13 amino acids. V shed 5 bases and J 4 bases; nucleotides not matched to a gene: 4. CDR3 coding DNA: TGTGCCAGCAGTCAGACAGGGAGCTATGGCTACACCTTC. Translation gives CASSQTGSYGYTF.

The rearrangement uses TRBV9 and TRBJ1-5; 7 positions match TRBD1. CDR3 length: 14 amino acids. Trimming cost V 4 bases and J 3 bases; bases outside gene matches: 4. Germline-derived CDR1 and CDR2 are SGDLS and YYNGEE. In DNA, the CDR3 is TGTGCCAGCAGCCCCGGGACAGACAATCAGCCCCAGCATTTT. Translation gives CASSPGTDNQPQHF.

The chain uses TRBV5-5 and TRBJ2-1; 8 nucleotides match TRBD2. The CDR3 is 17 residues long. The trim removed 4 bases at V and 0 bases at J, leaving 9 bases unmatched. Germline CDR1 SGHKS, CDR2 YYEKEE (reference sequence). The CDR3: CASSLSRAGASYNEQFF. The DNA for the CDR3 is TGTGCCAGCAGCCTTTCCCGAGCGGGGGCCTCCTACAATGAGCAGTTCTTC.

V gene TRBV7-6 combines with J gene TRBJ1-6, with unresolved D. V was cut by 2 bases and J by 5 bases, with 13 bases left in between. CDR3 length: 16 residues. The germline gives CDR1 SGHVS, CDR2 FNYEAQ. The CDR3 region is CASSLLGNGNNSPLHF. The CDR3 nucleotides read TGTGCCAGCAGCTTACTGGGGAATGGGAATAATTCACCCCTCCACTTT.

V usage is TRBV28 and J usage is TRBJ2-7; 9 positions match TRBD1. CDR3 size: 13 residues. The germline CDR1 and CDR2 sequences are MDHEN and SYDVKM. Trimming cost V 4 bases and J 4 bases; bases outside gene matches: 2. CDR3 DNA: TGTGCCAGCAGTTACAGGGGGCAATACGAGCAGTACTTC. It yields the protein CASSYRGQYEQYF.

The chain employs TRBV19 and TRBJ1-5, with TRBD1 matching 9 bases. In germline, CDR1 is LNHDA, CDR2 SQIVND (reference sequence). Unmatched junction bases numbered 8, after V lost 10 bases and J lost 1 base. There are 15 residues in the CDR3. The chain's CDR3 is CATYPDRGSNQPQHF. CDR3 sequence (DNA): TGTGCCACTTACCCGGACAGGGGAAGCAATCAGCCCCAGCATTTT. The full variable domain, its missing parts supplied by reference TRBV19 and TRBJ1-5, is DGGITQSPKYLFRKEGQNVTLSCEQNLNHDAMYWYRQDPGQGLRLIYYSQIVNDFQKGDIAEGYSVSREKKESFPLTVTSAQKNPTAFYLCATYPDRGSNQPQHFGDGTRLSIL.

CDR3 protein: CASSSQMNTEAFF. CDR3 coding DNA: TGCGCCAGCAGCTCTCAAATGAACACTGAAGCTTTCTTT. V is TRBV5-1 and J is TRBJ1-1; no firm D call. Deletions cut 3 bases from V and 0 bases from J, with 6 bases between. Looked up from germline, CDR1 is SGHRS and CDR2 is YFSETQ. This CDR3 has 13 amino acids.

This rearrangement joins TRBV27 to TRBJ1-2, with TRBD1 matching 7 bases. The CDR3 covers 15 residues. In germline, CDR1 is MNHEY, CDR2 SMNVEV (reference sequence). V was pared by 4 bases and J by 4 bases, with 9 bases of the junction left unmatched. The CDR3 coding sequence is TGTGCCAGCAGTTCCCGACAGGGACCGGCCTATGGCTACACCTTC. Translated, it gives CASSSRQGPAYGYTF.

The CDR3: CSVGTDDEKLFF. For the CDR3, the DNA is TGCAGCGTTGGGACAGATGATGAAAAACTGTTTTTT. The V gene is TRBV29-1, the J gene TRBJ1-4, with D possibly matching TRBD1 (6 bases). The CDR3 is made up of 12 amino acids. V lost 4 bases and J lost 6, with 9 bases in between. Germline CDR1 SQVTM, CDR2 ANQGSEA. The whole variable domain, remainder taken from reference TRBV29-1 and TRBJ1-4, is SAVISQKPSRDICQRGTSLTIQCQVDSQVTMMFWYRQQPGQSLTLIATANQGSEATYESGFVIDKFPISRPNLTFSTLTVSNMSPEDSSIYLCSVGTDDEKLFFGSGTQLSVL.

The genes are TRBV5-6 and TRBJ2-5; the match to TRBD1 covers 8 bases. This CDR3 is built from 16 residues. The V gene's germline CDR1 is SGHDT and CDR2 YYEEEE. Trimming at V came to 0 bases and at J to 4 bases, leaving 8 bases not matched to a gene. Here the CDR3 reads CASSLAAQQGGETQYF. Here the CDR3 DNA reads TGTGCCAGCAGCTTGGCCGCCCAACAGGGGGGAGAGACCCAGTACTTC.

V is TRBV25-1 and J is TRBJ2-5; the match to TRBD2 covers 10 bases. Germline V lookup: CDR1 MGHDK, CDR2 SYGVNS. This CDR3 spans 18 amino acids. The J segment lost 5 bases and the V segment lost 1 base, leaving 13 bases of the junction unmatched. The CDR3 here is CASSESVGAGGSWETQYF. In DNA, the CDR3 is TGTGCCAGCAGTGAATCAGTTGGAGCGGGGGGGTCATGGGAGACCCAGTACTTC. Supplemented by reference TRBV25-1 and TRBJ2-5, the full variable domain reads EADIYQTPRYLVIGTGKKITLECSQTMGHDKMYWYQQDPGMELHLIHYSYGVNSTEKGDLSSESTVSRIRTEHFPLTLESARPSHTSQYLCASSESVGAGGSWETQYFGPGTRLLVL.

The rearrangement joins TRBV23-1 to TRBJ1-5; weak D call: TRBD1 (6 bases). TRBV23-1 carries the ORF label, with uncertain function. Between the trimmed V and J ends, which lost 2 bases and 2 bases, there was a span of 16 bases. CDR3 length: 17 residues. The CDR3 is CASSQLFGGPGNQPQHF. CDR3 nucleotides: TGCGCCAGCAGTCAACTTTTTGGGGGCCCGGGCAATCAGCCCCAGCATTTT.

The genes are TRBV6-5 and TRBJ2-3; 8 bases fit TRBD2. This CDR3 has 15 amino acids. Trimming took 7 bases from V and 2 from J; bases not matched to a gene: 8. CDR1 is MNHEY, CDR2 SVGAGI, per germline. The CDR3 bases are TGTGCCAGCATCCGAACTAGCGGATCCACAGATACGCAGTATTTT. Amino acids: CASIRTSGSTDTQYF.

This rearrangement joins TRBV25-1 to TRBJ2-5; the match to TRBD2 covers 7 bases. CDR3 length: 14 amino acids. The germline V gene has CDR1 MGHDK and CDR2 SYGVNS. J lost 2 bases, V lost 6 bases, and 6 bases had no gene match. CDR3 protein: CASRRGGVQETQYF. Written as DNA, the CDR3 is TGTGCCAGCAGGAGGGGAGGGGTTCAAGAGACCCAGTACTTC.

This clone was counted once. The chain recombines TRBV5-5 with TRBJ1-5; maybe TRBD1 (5 bases). V was cut by 5 bases and J by 7 bases, with 19 bases left in between. Germline lookup yields CDR1 SGHKS and CDR2 YYEKEE (reference sequence). The CDR3 has 15 residues. Here the CDR3 reads CASRAGTNSGQPQHF. The DNA of the CDR3 is TGTGCCAGCAGAGCCGGGACCAATTCTGGGCAGCCCCAGCATTTT.

The chain uses TRBV2 and TRBJ1-1; no reliable D call. CDR3 length: 13 amino acids. Per germline, CDR1 SNHLY and CDR2 FYNNEI. V gave up 7 bases and J gave up 3 bases, with 12 bases separating them. In DNA, the CDR3 is TGTGCCAGCAATAAGAGAGAGGACACTGAAGCTTTCTTT. This encodes CASNKREDTEAFF.

The chain couples TRBV5-4 to TRBJ2-1; 7 positions match TRBD2. Germline CDR1 is SGHNT and CDR2 is YYREEE (reference sequence). The CDR3 loop spans 16 amino acids. V was pared by 4 bases and J by 1 base, with 8 bases of the junction left unmatched. The CDR3 region is CASSTQRGSSYNEQFF. The CDR3 DNA reads TGTGCCAGCAGCACCCAGCGGGGCTCATCCTACAATGAGCAGTTCTTC.

V and J are TRBV27 and TRBJ2-7, with 9 nucleotides matching TRBD1. This CDR3 contains 13 residues. Per the germline V gene, CDR1 is MNHEY and CDR2 is SMNVEV (reference sequence). The junction had 6 bases not matched to a gene; V was cut back by 5 bases and J by 7 bases. The CDR3 sequence: CASSPGTGFEQYF. The CDR3 nucleotides read TGTGCCAGCAGTCCCGGGACAGGGTTTGAGCAGTACTTC.

The chain carries TRBV11-2 and TRBJ1-5; possibly TRBD1 for D (5 bases). The germline CDR1 and CDR2 sequences are SGHAT and FQNNGV. V lost 1 base and J 4 bases, leaving 8 bases between the germline ends. CDR3 length equals 14 residues. CDR3 loop: CASSLGAGNQPQHF. The CDR3 DNA reads as TGTGCCAGCAGCTTAGGAGCAGGGAATCAGCCCCAGCATTTT.

This clone was counted between two and nine times. This chain connects TRBV3-1 (or the pseudogene TRBV3-2) to TRBJ1-6; a weak D match, TRBD1 (5 bases). The germline V gene has CDR1 LGHDT and CDR2 YNNKEL (reference sequence). Trimming shortened V by 4 bases and J by 7 bases, and 8 bases separated the two germline ends. This CDR3 has 13 residues. The chain's CDR3 is CASSPRENSPLHF. DNA of the CDR3: TGTGCCAGCAGCCCCAGGGAAAATTCACCCCTCCACTTT.

The rearrangement links TRBV28 to TRBJ1-5; no firm D call. The germline V gene has CDR1 MDHEN and CDR2 SYDVKM. The V and J ends lost 3 bases and 6 bases respectively, with 9 bases between them. This CDR3 is built from 13 residues. The CDR3 here is CASSFVAGQPQHF. The CDR3, as DNA: TGTGCCAGCAGTTTCGTAGCCGGTCAGCCCCAGCATTTT.

This chain uses TRBV10-1 with TRBJ1-5; D gene ambiguous. The CDR3 sequence is 12 residues long. The germline gives CDR1 WNHNN, CDR2 SYGVQD (reference sequence). The V end was cut by 5 bases, the J end by 4 bases, with 6 bases between. The CDR3 here is CASSTGNQPQHF. In nucleotides, the CDR3 is TGCGCCAGCAGTACGGGGAATCAGCCCCAGCATTTT.